What follows are 20 T cell receptor beta chains derived from one specimen sequenced in a study of regulatory T cells in long-lasting Graves disease. Indicated time point: persistent/refractory GD, antithyroid drugs over 5 years with positive TRAb. There was RNA extracted from PBMCs, and the TCR library was made from it. Libraries of TCR beta came from iRepertoire HTBI primers plus Arm-PCR of CDR3 regions. TCRdb fed the multiplex PCR reads into MiXCR, producing one record per CDR3 protein. The table shows hundreds of thousands of distinct CDR3 sequences, with around 20% occurring only once. This specimen was peripheral blood mononuclear cells (PBMCs), taken when the disease was refractory, from a patient treated with antithyroid drugs. Receptor source: a female donor with Graves disease.

This clonotype was recorded only once. A read error may be the cause here, since a much bigger clone is one base away. The J gene is TRBJ1-1, the V gene TRBV5-1; D gene uncertain. Germline V gene lookup returns CDR1 SGHRS and CDR2 YFSETQ. Trimming took off 6 bases at V and 0 bases at J, with 18 bases between the two ends. This CDR3 is built from 16 residues. The CDR3 loop reads CASKETAGFLNTEAFF. CDR3 DNA: TGCGCCAGCAAGGAGACCGCCGGTTTCTTGAACACTGAAGCTTTCTTT.

Points on this clonotype: This sequence may be a read error, since a much larger clone differs from it by one base. This chain links TRBV6-2 or TRBV6-3 with TRBJ1-4, with a possible D match to TRBD1 (5 bases). The CDR3 runs 15 residues. Germline loops: CDR1 MNHEY, CDR2 SVGEGT. Trimming shortened V by 5 bases and J by 8 bases, and 18 bases separated the two germline ends. In nucleotides, the CDR3 is TGTGCCAGCAGTCACCACATGGGGCTAAGGGAAAAACTGTTTTTT. Translating it yields CASSHHMGLREKLFF.

There are a few counts of this clonotype. The chain employs TRBV7-9 and TRBJ1-5; 8 bases fit TRBD1. The germline gives CDR1 SEHNR, CDR2 FQNEAQ (reference sequence). The CDR3 spans 15 residues. The junction had 3 bases not matched to a gene; V was cut back by 1 base and J by 4 bases. CDR3 region: CASSLGDRLNQPQHF. For the CDR3, the DNA is TGTGCCAGCAGCTTAGGGGACAGGCTTAATCAGCCCCAGCATTTT.

Many counts were recorded for this clonotype. The chain carries TRBV28 and TRBJ2-5; D remains unclear. Germline V gene sequence: CDR1 MDHEN, CDR2 SYDVKM. The CDR3 runs 12 residues. Trimming removed 3 bases at V and 5 bases at J, with 7 bases between. The CDR3 protein is CASSFAGETQYF. The CDR3 region has the DNA TGTGCCAGCAGTTTTGCCGGGGAGACCCAGTACTTC. The full variable domain, completed using reference TRBV28 and TRBJ2-5, is DVKVTQSSRYLVKRTGEKVFLECVQDMDHENMFWYRQDPGLGLRLIYFSYDVKMKEKGDIPEGYSVSREKKERFSLILESASTNQTSMYLCASSFAGETQYFGPGTRLLVL.

The sample holds a few counts of this clonotype. The chain combines TRBV19 with TRBJ2-4, with TRBD1 matching over 8 bases. CDR3 length: 14 amino acids. Trimming took 5 bases from V and 4 from J; bases not matched to a gene: 4. The germline gives CDR1 LNHDA, CDR2 SQIVND (reference sequence). This chain's CDR3 is CASSGGQEKNIQYF. The CDR3 DNA follows: TGTGCCAGTAGTGGGGGACAGGAGAAAAACATTCAGTACTTC.

This rearrangement joins TRBV28 to TRBJ2-6; 11 bases are shared with TRBD1. J was trimmed by 2 bases and V by 8 bases; bases with no gene match: 11. This CDR3 has 18 amino acids. Germline V CDR1 and CDR2: MDHEN, SYDVKM. CDR3 coding DNA: TGTGCCAGCGTGGTAGGACAGGGGGCCTCCCCTGGGGCCAACGTCCTGACTTTC. Its protein is CASVVGQGASPGANVLTF.

This clonotype was recorded at least ten times. The rearrangement joins TRBV2 to TRBJ2-7; TRBD1 agrees at 8 bases. CDR1 is SNHLY and CDR2 is FYNNEI in the germline V gene. Germline trimming cut 4 bases from V and 4 bases from J; bases unmatched to any gene: 6. This CDR3 is 14 amino acids long. CDR3 sequence: CASSVGQGMYEQYF. CDR3 sequence (DNA): TGTGCCAGCAGTGTTGGACAGGGAATGTACGAGCAGTACTTC. The full variable domain, completed using reference TRBV2 and TRBJ2-7, is EPEVTQTPSHQVTQMGQEVILRCVPISNHLYFYWYRQILGQKVEFLVSFYNNEISEKSEIFDDQFSVERPDGSNFTLKIRSTKLEDSAMYFCASSVGQGMYEQYFGPGTRLTVT.

DNA for the CDR3: TGTGCCAGCAGCTTAGCAGAAGGACAAAAGACTGAAGCTTTCTTT. Amino acids: CASSLAEGQKTEAFF. The chain uses TRBV7-9 and TRBJ1-1; weak D call: TRBD1 (5 bases). From germline, CDR1 is SEHNR and CDR2 FQNEAQ (reference sequence). Trimming pared 0 bases from V and 5 bases from J, leaving 13 bases between. CDR3 size: 15 residues.

The chain uses TRBV4-1 and TRBJ2-7; the D is unclear. In germline, CDR1 is MGHRA, CDR2 YSYEKL. This CDR3 contains 14 residues. V was pared by 0 bases and J by 2 bases, with 8 bases between. The CDR3 region has the DNA TGCGCCAGCAGCCAAGAGGGTGGCACCTACGAGCAGTACTTC. This translates into CASSQEGGTYEQYF.

This clonotype has ten or more counts. This chain connects TRBV12-3 or TRBV12-4 to TRBJ2-7; TRBD2 matches 10 bases. The V gene end was trimmed by 3 bases and the J gene end by 6 bases; junction bases not matched to a gene: 8. This CDR3 spans 15 amino acids. The CDR3 loop is CASSFYAGLASEQYF. CDR3 nucleotides: TGTGCCAGCAGTTTCTATGCGGGACTAGCGAGCGAGCAGTACTTC.

Points on this clonotype: Since the CDR3 does not end with the conserved phenylalanine or tryptophan, this likely comes from a read error. V gene TRBV20-1 combines with J gene TRBJ1-4; D is uncertain. CDR1 and CDR2 from the germline V gene are DFQATT and SNEGSKA (reference sequence). V lost 6 bases and J lost 3, with 11 bases in between. The CDR3 runs to 13 residues. CDR3 nucleotide sequence: TGCAGTGCGGTGGGATATGCTAATGAAAAACTGTTTTCT. The encoded protein is CSAVGYANEKLFS.

For this clonotype: One junction end does not reproduce the germline sequence, and a read error may be involved. The rearrangement links TRBV5-1 to TRBJ2-7, with TRBD1 identical over 9 bases. Germline V gene data show CDR1 as SGHRS and CDR2 as YFSETQ. The CDR3 runs 14 residues. In nucleotides, the CDR3 is TGCGTCAGCAGCTTAGGGACAGGGAACTACGAGCAGTACTTC. Its protein product is CVSSLGTGNYEQYF. Full variable domain (rest looked up from reference TRBV5-1 and TRBJ2-7): KAGVTQTPRYLIKTRGQQVTLSCSPISGHRSVSWYQQTPGQGLQFLFEYFSETQRNKGNFPGRFSGRQFSNSRSEMNVSTLELGDSALYLCVSSLGTGNYEQYFGPGTRLTVT.

This clonotype has ten or more counts. The V call is TRBV12-3 or TRBV12-4, the J call TRBJ1-4; D ambiguous. Deletions cut 6 bases from V and 11 bases from J, with 19 bases between. This CDR3 has 14 residues. Here the CDR3 DNA reads TGTGCCAGCAGCCCGACGACGGGAGAATCGAAACTGTTTTTT. This encodes CASSPTTGESKLFF.

With respect to this clonotype: One junction end does not reproduce the germline sequence, and a read error may be involved. The rearrangement links TRBV6-2 or TRBV6-3 to TRBJ1-1, with D tentatively TRBD1 (6 bases). CDR1 MNHEY and CDR2 SVGEGT come from the germline V gene. The CDR3 runs to 9 residues. The CDR3 DNA is TGTGCCAGCAGTTCGGGACAATCCTTT. Protein sequence: CASSSGQSF.

This clonotype was seen a handful of times. The genes are TRBV7-2 and TRBJ2-2; 7 bases map to TRBD2. The germline CDR1 and CDR2 sequences are SGHTA and FQGNSA. The CDR3 has 15 amino acids. V was clipped by 1 base and J by 8 bases; unmatched bases: 7. CDR3 in DNA: TGTGCCAGCAGCTTAGGCCCGGGGGGTCCGGGGGAGCTGTTTTTT. It translates to CASSLGPGGPGELFF.

This clonotype occurred many times. CDR3 loop: CASSLGAAQPQHF. CDR3 bases: TGTGCCAGCAGTTTAGGGGCGGCCCAGCCCCAGCATTTT. This rearrangement joins TRBV28 to TRBJ1-5; D is perhaps TRBD1 (5 bases). The V end was cut by 2 bases, the J end by 7 bases, with 9 bases between. The CDR3 is 13 residues long. Germline values: CDR1 MDHEN, CDR2 SYDVKM.

Remarks on this clonotype: Since a much larger clone is just one base distant, this may be a read error. This chain joins TRBV6-9 and TRBJ1-1; 9 bases match TRBD1. Germline V lookup: CDR1 MNHGY, CDR2 SVAAGI. The CDR3 loop spans 15 amino acids. CDR3 region: CAGSYPGQGNTEAFF. The DNA of the CDR3 is TGTGCCGGCAGTTATCCGGGACAGGGGAACACTGAAGCTTTCTTT.

This clonotype has at least ten counts. This rearrangement joins TRBV7-3 to TRBJ2-5; D gene unclear. The germline CDR1 and CDR2 sequences are SGHTA and FQGTGA. The CDR3 sequence is 13 residues long. V was pared by 5 bases and J by 4 bases, with 11 bases between. The CDR3, as DNA: TGTGCCAGCAGCGCCCGGGTTGGAGAGACCCAGTACTTC. Translating it yields CASSARVGETQYF.

This clonotype was found a few times. The chain has TRBV12-3 or TRBV12-4 and TRBJ1-4, with D perhaps TRBD1 (5 bases). The V end lost 5 bases, the J end lost 5 bases, and 12 bases lay between the germline ends. The CDR3 spans 14 residues. The CDR3 nucleotides are TGTGCCAGCAGTATCCAGGGAGTAAATGAAAAACTGTTTTTT. Its protein product is CASSIQGVNEKLFF.

J is TRBJ2-2 and V is TRBV28; the D is unclear. CDR1 is MDHEN and CDR2 is SYDVKM in the germline V gene. This CDR3 region has 13 residues. V gave up 7 bases and J gave up 7 bases, with 13 bases separating them. The CDR3 coding sequence is TGTGCCAGCACCCCGGCATGGGGCGGGGAGCTGTTTTTT. Translation gives CASTPAWGGELFF.